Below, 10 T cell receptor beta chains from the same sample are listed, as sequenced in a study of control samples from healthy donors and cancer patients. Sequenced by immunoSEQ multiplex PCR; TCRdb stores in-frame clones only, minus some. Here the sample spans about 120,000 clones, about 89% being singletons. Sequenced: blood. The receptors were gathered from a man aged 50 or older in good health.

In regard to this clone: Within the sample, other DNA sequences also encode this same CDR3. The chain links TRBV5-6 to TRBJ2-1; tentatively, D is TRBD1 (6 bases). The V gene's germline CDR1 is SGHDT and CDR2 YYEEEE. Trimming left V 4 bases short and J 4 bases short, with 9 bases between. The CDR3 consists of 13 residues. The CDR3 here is CASSLGQYNEQFF. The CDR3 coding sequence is TGTGCCAGCAGCCTAGGACAGTACAATGAGCAGTTCTTC.

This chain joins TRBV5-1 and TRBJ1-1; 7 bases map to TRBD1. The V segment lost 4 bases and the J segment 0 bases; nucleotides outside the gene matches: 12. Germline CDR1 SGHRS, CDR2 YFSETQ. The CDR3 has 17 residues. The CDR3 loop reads CASSQREVRGLNTEAFF. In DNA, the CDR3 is TGCGCCAGCAGCCAAAGGGAAGTCAGGGGGTTGAACACTGAAGCTTTCTTT.

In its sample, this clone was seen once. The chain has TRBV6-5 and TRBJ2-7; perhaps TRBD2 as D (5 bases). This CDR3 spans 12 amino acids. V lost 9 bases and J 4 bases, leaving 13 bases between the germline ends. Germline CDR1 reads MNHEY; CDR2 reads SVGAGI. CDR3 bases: TGTGCCAGTAACCCCCGGGATTACGAGCAGTACTTC. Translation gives CASNPRDYEQYF.

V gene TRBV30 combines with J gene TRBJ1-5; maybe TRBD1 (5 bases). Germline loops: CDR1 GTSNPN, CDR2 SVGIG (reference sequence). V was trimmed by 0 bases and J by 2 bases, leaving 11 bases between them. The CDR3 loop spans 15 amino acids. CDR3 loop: CAWSVVGRGNQPQHF. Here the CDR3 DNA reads TGTGCCTGGAGTGTGGTGGGACGGGGCAATCAGCCCCAGCATTTT. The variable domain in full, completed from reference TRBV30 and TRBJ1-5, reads SQTIHQWPATLVQPVGSPLSLECTVEGTSNPNLYWYRQAAGRGLQLLFYSVGIGQISSEVPQNLSASRPQDRQFILSSKKLLLSDSGFYLCAWSVVGRGNQPQHFGDGTRLSIL.

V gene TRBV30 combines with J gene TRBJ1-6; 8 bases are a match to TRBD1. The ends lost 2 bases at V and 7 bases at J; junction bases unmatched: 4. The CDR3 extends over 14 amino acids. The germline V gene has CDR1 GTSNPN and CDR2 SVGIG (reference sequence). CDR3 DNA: TGTGCCTGGAGTCCCGACAGGGGAAATTCACCCCTCCACTTT. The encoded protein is CAWSPDRGNSPLHF. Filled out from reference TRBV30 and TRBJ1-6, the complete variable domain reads SQTIHQWPATLVQPVGSPLSLECTVEGTSNPNLYWYRQAAGRGLQLLFYSVGIGQISSEVPQNLSASRPQDRQFILSSKKLLLSDSGFYLCAWSPDRGNSPLHFGNGTRLTVT.

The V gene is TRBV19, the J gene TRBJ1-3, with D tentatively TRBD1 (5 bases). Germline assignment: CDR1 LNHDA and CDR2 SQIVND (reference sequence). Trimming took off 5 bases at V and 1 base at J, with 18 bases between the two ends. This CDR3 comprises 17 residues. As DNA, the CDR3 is TGTGCCAGTAGTCCATCCGGGGCCGGGGGTTCTGGAAACACCATATATTTT. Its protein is CASSPSGAGGSGNTIYF.

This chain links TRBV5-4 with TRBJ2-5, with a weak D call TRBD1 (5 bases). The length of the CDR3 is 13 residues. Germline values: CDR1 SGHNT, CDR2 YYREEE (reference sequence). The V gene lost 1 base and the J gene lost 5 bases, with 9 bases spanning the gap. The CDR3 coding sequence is TGTGCCAGCAGCTTGCAGGGTTCGGAGACCCAGTACTTC. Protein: CASSLQGSETQYF.

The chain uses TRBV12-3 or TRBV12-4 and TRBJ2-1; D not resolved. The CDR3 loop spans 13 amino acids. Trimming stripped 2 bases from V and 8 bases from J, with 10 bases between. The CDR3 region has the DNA TGTGCCAGCAGTTTACTGCGAGATGATGAGCAGTTCTTC. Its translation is CASSLLRDDEQFF.

The CDR3 DNA follows: TGCGCCAGCAGCTCGGGACAGGGGAGTGTCGCCGGGGAGCTGTTTTTT. Amino acid sequence: CASSSGQGSVAGELFF. The chain is built from TRBV5-1 and TRBJ2-2; 10 bases are a match to TRBD1. Germline CDR1 is SGHRS and CDR2 is YFSETQ. The V segment lost 3 bases and the J segment 6 bases; nucleotides outside the gene matches: 8. This CDR3 has 16 amino acids.

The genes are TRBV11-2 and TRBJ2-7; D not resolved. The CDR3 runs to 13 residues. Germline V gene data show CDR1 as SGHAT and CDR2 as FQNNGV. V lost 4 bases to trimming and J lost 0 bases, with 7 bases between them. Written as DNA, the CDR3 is TGTGCCAGCAGCTGGGATGACTCCTACGAGCAGTACTTC. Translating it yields CASSWDDSYEQYF.